This T cell receptor (beta chain) was recovered during a study of blood T cell repertoires in COVID-19. Study-level background: The analysed material was cDNA or gDNA that came from T cells, B-cell-depleted T cells, or PBMCs.

Methods used by the authors: Nucleated cell counts were estimated from reference gene primer amplification. Sequencing was performed with immunoSEQ multiplex PCR; in TCRdb, only in-frame clones are kept and a portion is missing. That table gives V, J and clone size, and the DNA gave D and trimming. The table includes a few hundred thousand clones, under 90% detected once. J was trimmed by 5 bases and V by 4 bases; bases with no gene match: 4. Germline CDR1 reads MNHEY; CDR2 reads SVGAGI. The CDR3 covers 14 residues. Sequencing was done on a sample of peripheral blood. This chain links TRBV6-5 with TRBJ2-2; 7 positions match TRBD1. This TCR was sampled from a man in his thirties or forties with active or convalescent COVID-19. CDR3 nucleotide sequence: TGTGCCAGCAGTTTACAGGGGTATACCGGGGAGCTGTTTTTT. The encoded protein is CASSLQGYTGELFF.